What follows is one T cell receptor beta chain and its context. The target antigen is unknown. The source of the sample is a study of metastatic and nonmetastatic thyroid tumors. Turning to the study itself: Where malignant and benign thyroid patients were concerned, repertoires were compared across blood and tumor or nodule tissue. Study outcomes and limitations: As reported, TCR beta diversity in blood and tumor was significantly higher in malignant thyroid tumors than in benign nodules.

The germline gives CDR1 SGHAT, CDR2 FQDESV (reference sequence). Trimming took 6 bases from V and 11 from J; bases not matched to a gene: 21. The CDR3 extends over 16 amino acids. All patients were untreated before thyroid surgery. TCRdb reanalyzed the PCR reads via MiXCR. The sample yields about 39,000 clones, approximately 17% seen once. The rearrangement links TRBV11-1 to TRBJ1-2, with TRBD1 matching over 7 bases. This TCR was sampled from a female donor with papillary thyroid cancer or a benign thyroid nodule (not recorded which). Some clones in this sample may be carry-over from other donors' samples. The specimen was tumor tissue. CDR3 nucleotides: TGTGCCAGCAGAGCCTCAGTGGCGGGACAGCACTATGTTTACACCTTC. It codes for CASRASVAGQHYVYTF.